The source of this T cell receptor (beta chain) is a study of CD8 T cells in ankylosing spondylitis. General observations from the study: It was reported that disease-linked clones were significantly enriched in matched ankylosing spondylitis synovial fluid.

This CDR3 has 13 amino acids. Trimming left V 0 bases short and J 4 bases short, with 9 bases between. Germline V gene data show CDR1 as DFQATT and CDR2 as SNEGSKA (reference sequence). This clonotype was observed a handful of times. The antigen is not known. TCRdb re-derived calls from the 5' RACE reads in MiXCR, one entry per CDR3 protein. The sample contains a few hundred thousand distinct CDR3 sequences, less than 25% of which appear only once. The receptor comes from a female donor with ankylosing spondylitis or in good health (not recorded which). Specimen: blood, either unsorted or a sorted T cell fraction (not recorded which). V is TRBV20-1 and J is TRBJ1-2, with D possibly matching TRBD1 (6 bases). In DNA form, the CDR3 reads TGCAGTGCTAGAGAAGAGGACAGCTATGGCTACACCTTC. Residues: CSAREEDSYGYTF.